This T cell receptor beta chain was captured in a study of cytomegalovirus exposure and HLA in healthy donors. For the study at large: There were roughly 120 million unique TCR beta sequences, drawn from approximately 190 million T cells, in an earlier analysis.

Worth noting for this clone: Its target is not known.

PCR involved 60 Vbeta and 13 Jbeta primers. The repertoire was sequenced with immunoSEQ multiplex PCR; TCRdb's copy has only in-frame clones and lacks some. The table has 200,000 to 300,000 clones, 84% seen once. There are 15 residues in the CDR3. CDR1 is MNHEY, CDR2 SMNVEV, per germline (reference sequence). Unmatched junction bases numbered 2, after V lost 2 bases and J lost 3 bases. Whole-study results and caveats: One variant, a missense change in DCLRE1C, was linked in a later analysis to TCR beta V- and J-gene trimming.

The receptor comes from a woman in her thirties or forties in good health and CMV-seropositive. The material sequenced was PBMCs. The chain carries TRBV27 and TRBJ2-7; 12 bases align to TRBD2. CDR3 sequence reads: CASSLGLAGNYEQYF. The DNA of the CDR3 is TGTGCCAGCAGTTTAGGACTAGCGGGGAACTACGAGCAGTACTTC.